This TCR beta chain is drawn from a study of cytomegalovirus exposure and HLA in healthy donors. Study-wide points: Indistinguishable V segments such as TRBV6-2 and TRBV6-3 were excluded. It was assumed in the presence/absence analyses that sequencing depth was roughly uniform across donors. According to an earlier analysis, most TCR beta V segments yielded productive rearrangements about 87% or about 30% of the time. There was a cluster of highly shared sequence variants that was likely a sequencing artifact.

The V gene's germline CDR1 is SGHKS and CDR2 YYEKEE (reference sequence). The CDR3 has 14 amino acids. Trimming took 0 bases from V and 6 from J; bases not matched to a gene: 1. In the PCR, 60 Vbeta and 13 Jbeta primers were used. TCRdb's table, derived via immunoSEQ multiplex PCR, lists solely in-frame clones and lacks some. The table includes 90,000 to 120,000 clones, 75% to 85% detected once. As concerns this clone: Antigen unknown.

Sequencing was carried out using PBMCs. This rearrangement joins TRBV5-5 to TRBJ1-2, with 11 bases fitting TRBD1. The TCR comes from a female donor in good health and CMV-seropositive. CDR3 bases: TGTGCCAGCAGCTTGGGGACAGGGGGCAATGGCTACACCTTC. Translation gives CASSLGTGGNGYTF.